This T cell receptor (beta chain) originates from a study of T cell responses to AZD1222 COVID-19 vaccine (dated by TCRdb to the early 2020s). Background for the entire study: A total of about 230 trial participants underwent TCR sequencing, of whom 207 received two doses of AZD1222 and about 25 received two doses of the MenACWY control vaccine. Trial participants were enrolled by age into subgroups of 18-55, 56-69 and 70-plus years, and around 150, 29 and 61 TCR-sequenced participants, respectively, were included in these subgroups.

Comments on this clone: Its antigen remains undetermined. No much larger clone exists at a distance of one base, and base qualities are not known.

Study-wide conclusions, independent of this receptor: The 56-69-year group was small, and its depth increase did not reach significance, likely because of low power. Because no day 14 peak-response samples were available, the repertoires could be characterized only after the peak T cell response. Most participants were white British and females outnumbered males, and the authors suggested that clonal diversity may have been underestimated. Epitopes outside the regions mutated in the B.1.351 and B.1.1.7 variants were reportedly recognized by nearly half of the unique spike-specific TCRs. After two AZD1222 doses, spike-specific TCR breadth and depth were significantly higher than at day 0 and than in MenACWY recipients. The vaccine-associated CD4 TCRs covered the entire spike protein, and the dominant responses fell in regions 160-218 and 743-854. Only five to seven AZD1222 recipients were SARS-CoV-2 seropositive at baseline, limiting conclusions about previously exposed vaccinees.

The label giving this sample's time point can be read as: about 28 days (+/-7) after the second vaccine dose. Because spike-specific TCR depth and breadth did not differ between the two schedules, AZD1222 recipients who got a second dose at roughly 4 weeks were pooled with those who got a second dose at roughly 12 weeks. Samples from vaccinated people were obtained from the UK trials COV001 and COV002, which included a single-blind randomized controlled phase 2/3 trial of AZD1222 (ChAdOx1 nCoV-19) in healthy adults. For TCRbeta chain sequencing, PBMC samples from trial participants were taken at day 0 and at day 28 after the second dose. The germline V gene specifies SGHAT as CDR1 and FQNNGV as CDR2. The V and J ends are trimmed by 1 base and 2 bases, leaving 6 bases between them. The CDR3 runs 14 residues from the cysteine to the phenylalanine. Only the CDR3 portion is preserved as DNA: 42 bases, with reading frame beginning at the first base.

The CDR3 regions of human TCRbeta chains were analyzed by immunosequencing. Under the source paper's analysis protocol: TCRs in the repertoires were matched against a reference library of SARS-CoV-2-specific TCRs that had been generated with the MIRA antigen-specificity platform. Breadth was defined as the fraction of unique TCRs that were SARS-CoV-2-associated, and depth was defined as the fraction of total T cells that were SARS-CoV-2-associated. Using the MIRA data, each spike-specific TCR was mapped to the spike region that the TCR reacts to and placed in a CD4 or CD8 class. Log10-transformed breadth and depth values were compared by one-way ANOVA with Sidak's multiple comparisons tests. The source is immuneACCESS, and TCRdb retained only in-frame sequences with V and J called. Part of the clones is not carried over; for the studies checked, unresolved V genes explain less than half of this, and the remainder is unexplained. That table supplies the V and J calls and clone size; D and trimming were determined from the DNA. In all, the sample holds more than 150,000 clones, and about 90% of those were seen once. Jointly, the top ten make up around 2% of the sample.

This sequence was found in an adult who received the AZD1222 COVID-19 vaccine. The sequence links TRBV11-2 to TRBJ1-5, and the D gene may be TRBD1, 5 bases matching. Material: peripheral blood, obtained 28 days after the second AZD1222 dose. The DNA is as follows: TGTGCCAGCAGCTTAGGGGGGGGCAATCAGCCCCAGCATTTT. It is translated as CASSLGGGNQPQHF.